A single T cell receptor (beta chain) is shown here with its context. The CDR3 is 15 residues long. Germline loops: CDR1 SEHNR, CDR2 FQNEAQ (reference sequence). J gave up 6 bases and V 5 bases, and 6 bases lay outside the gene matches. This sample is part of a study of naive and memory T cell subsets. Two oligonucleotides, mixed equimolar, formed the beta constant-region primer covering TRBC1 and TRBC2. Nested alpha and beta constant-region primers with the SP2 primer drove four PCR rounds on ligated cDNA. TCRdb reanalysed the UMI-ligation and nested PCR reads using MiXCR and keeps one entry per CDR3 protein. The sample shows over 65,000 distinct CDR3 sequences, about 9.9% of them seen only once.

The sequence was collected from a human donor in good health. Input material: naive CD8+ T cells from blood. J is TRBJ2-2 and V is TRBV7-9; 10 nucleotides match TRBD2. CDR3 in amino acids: CASSPLAGGPGELFF. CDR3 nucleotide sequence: TGTGCCAGCAGCCCCTTAGCGGGAGGCCCCGGGGAGCTGTTTTTT.